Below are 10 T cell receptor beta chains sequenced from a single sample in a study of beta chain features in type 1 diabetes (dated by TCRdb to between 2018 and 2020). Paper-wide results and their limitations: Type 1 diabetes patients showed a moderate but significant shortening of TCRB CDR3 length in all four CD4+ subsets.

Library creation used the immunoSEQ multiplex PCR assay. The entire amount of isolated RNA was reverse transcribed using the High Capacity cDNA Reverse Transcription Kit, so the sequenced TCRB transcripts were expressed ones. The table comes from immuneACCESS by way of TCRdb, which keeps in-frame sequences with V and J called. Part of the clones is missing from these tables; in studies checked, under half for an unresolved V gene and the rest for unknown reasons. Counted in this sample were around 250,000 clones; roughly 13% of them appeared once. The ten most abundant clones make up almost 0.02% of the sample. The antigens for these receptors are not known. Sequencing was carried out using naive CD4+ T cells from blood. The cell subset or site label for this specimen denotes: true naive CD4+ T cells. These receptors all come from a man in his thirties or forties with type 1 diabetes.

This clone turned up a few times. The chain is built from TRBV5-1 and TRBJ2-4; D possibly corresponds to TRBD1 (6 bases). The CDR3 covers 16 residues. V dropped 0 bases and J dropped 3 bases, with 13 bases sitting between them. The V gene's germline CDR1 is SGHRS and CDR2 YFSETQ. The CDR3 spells CASSLVGGRYKNIQYF. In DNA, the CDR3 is TGCGCCAGCAGCTTGGTAGGGGGAAGGTACAAAAACATTCAGTACTTC.

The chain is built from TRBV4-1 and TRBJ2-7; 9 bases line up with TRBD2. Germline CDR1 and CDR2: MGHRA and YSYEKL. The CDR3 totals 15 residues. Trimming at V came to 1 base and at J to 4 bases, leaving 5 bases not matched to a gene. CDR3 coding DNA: TGCGCCAGCAGCCAAGGAGGCGGGAGGGGATACGAGCAGTACTTC. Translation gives CASSQGGGRGYEQYF.

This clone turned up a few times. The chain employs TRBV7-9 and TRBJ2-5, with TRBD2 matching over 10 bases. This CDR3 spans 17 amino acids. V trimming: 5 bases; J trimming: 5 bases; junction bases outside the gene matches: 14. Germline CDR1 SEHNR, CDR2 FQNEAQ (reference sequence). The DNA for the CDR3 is TGTGCCAGCAGCGGGTCATCGAGCGGGAGGGCTAGTGAGACCCAGTACTTC. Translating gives CASSGSSSGRASETQYF. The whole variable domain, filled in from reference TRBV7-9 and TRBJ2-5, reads DTGVSQNPRHKITKRGQNVTFRCDPISEHNRLYWYRQTLGQGPEFLTYFQNEAQLEKSRLLSDRFSAERPKGSFSTLEIQRTEQGDSAMYLCASSGSSSGRASETQYFGPGTRLLVL.

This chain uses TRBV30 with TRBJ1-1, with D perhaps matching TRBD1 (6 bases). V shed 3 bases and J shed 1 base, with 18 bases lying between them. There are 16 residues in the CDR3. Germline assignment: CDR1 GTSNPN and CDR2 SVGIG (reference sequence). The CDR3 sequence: CAWRARQATPNTEAFF. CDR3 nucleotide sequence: TGTGCCTGGAGGGCTCGACAGGCGACACCGAACACTGAAGCTTTCTTT.

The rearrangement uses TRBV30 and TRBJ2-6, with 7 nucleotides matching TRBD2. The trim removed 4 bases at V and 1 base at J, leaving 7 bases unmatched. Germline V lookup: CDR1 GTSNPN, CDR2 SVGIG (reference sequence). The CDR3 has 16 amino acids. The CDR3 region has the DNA TGTGCCTGGAATCTTGGGAGGGTATCTGGGGCCAACGTCCTGACTTTC. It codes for CAWNLGRVSGANVLTF.

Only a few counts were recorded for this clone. The CDR3 spells CASSSLAGLTDTQYF. Written as DNA, the CDR3 is TGTGCCAGCAGCTCCCTGGCGGGCCTCACAGATACGCAGTATTTT. The chain recombines TRBV7-2 with TRBJ2-3; a possible D gene is TRBD2 (5 bases). This CDR3 spans 15 amino acids. CDR1 SGHTA and CDR2 FQGNSA come from the germline V gene. The ends were cut back, 4 bases at V and 2 bases at J, with 13 bases in the middle.

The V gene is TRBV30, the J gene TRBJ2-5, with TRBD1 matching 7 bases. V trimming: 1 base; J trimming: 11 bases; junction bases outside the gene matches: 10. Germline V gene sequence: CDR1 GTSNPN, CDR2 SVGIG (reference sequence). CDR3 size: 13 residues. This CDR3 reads CAWSETGRGEQYF. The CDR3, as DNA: TGTGCCTGGAGTGAGACAGGGCGAGGAGAGCAGTACTTC.

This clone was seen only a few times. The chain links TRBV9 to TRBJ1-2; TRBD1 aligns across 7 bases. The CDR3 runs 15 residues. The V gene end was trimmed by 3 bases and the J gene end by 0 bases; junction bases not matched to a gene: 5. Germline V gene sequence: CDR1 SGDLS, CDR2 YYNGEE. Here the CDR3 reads CASSDRQGPNYGYTF. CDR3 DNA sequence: TGTGCCAGCAGCGATCGACAGGGTCCTAACTATGGCTACACCTTC.

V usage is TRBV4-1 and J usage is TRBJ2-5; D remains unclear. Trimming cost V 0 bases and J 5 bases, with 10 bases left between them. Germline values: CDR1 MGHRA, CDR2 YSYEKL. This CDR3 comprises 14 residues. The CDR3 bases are TGCGCCAGCAGCCAAGAGGTTCTAGTGGAGACCCAGTACTTC. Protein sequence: CASSQEVLVETQYF.

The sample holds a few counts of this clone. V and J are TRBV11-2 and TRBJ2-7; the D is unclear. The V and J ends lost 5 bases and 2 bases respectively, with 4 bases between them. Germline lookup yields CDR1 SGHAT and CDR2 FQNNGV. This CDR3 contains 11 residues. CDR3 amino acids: CASSPAYEQYF. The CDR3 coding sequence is TGTGCCAGCAGCCCAGCCTACGAGCAGTACTTC.